What follows are 11 T cell receptor beta chains derived from one specimen sequenced in a study of CD8+CD57+ T cells in acquired aplastic anemia. Profiling that covered TCR beta VDJ and CDR3 relied on genomic DNA as its template. TCRdb re-analysed the reads in MiXCR, keeping a single row per CDR3 protein. The top ten hold 16% of the sample, which has about 190,000 distinct CDR3 sequences, 50% to 55% seen once. Sequenced material: sorted CD4+, CD8+, or CD8+CD57+ T cells (not recorded which) from PBMCs. The receptors come from a human donor in good health, serving as a control.

This clonotype was seen at least ten times. The CDR3 here is CATSDPRGAGETQYF. The DNA for the CDR3 is TGTGCCACCAGTGACCCCAGGGGGGCGGGAGAGACCCAGTACTTC. The V and J genes are TRBV24-1 and TRBJ2-5; the D gene is possibly TRBD1 (7 bases). Trimming left V 4 bases short and J 4 bases short, with 15 bases between. The CDR3 totals 15 residues. The germline V gene encodes CDR1 KGHDR and CDR2 SFDVKD.

The chain uses TRBV11-2 and TRBJ2-7; weak D call: TRBD2 (5 bases). Trimming shortened V by 0 bases and J by 3 bases, and 21 bases separated the two germline ends. Germline CDR1 reads SGHAT; CDR2 reads FQNNGV. The CDR3 totals 18 residues. CDR3 loop: CASSLERGPQAGGYEQYF. The DNA for the CDR3 is TGTGCCAGCAGCTTAGAGAGAGGGCCCCAGGCGGGCGGCTACGAGCAGTACTTC.

This clonotype was recorded many times. The chain joins TRBV4-3 to TRBJ1-6, with D possibly matching TRBD1 (5 bases). The CDR3 has 16 amino acids. Germline loops: CDR1 LGHNA, CDR2 YSLEER. Between the trimmed V and J ends, which lost 0 bases and 9 bases, there was a span of 15 bases. The CDR3 region has the DNA TGCGCCAGCAGCCAAGACCCGGGACTTCAGTTTTCACCCCTCCACTTT. Residues: CASSQDPGLQFSPLHF.

This clonotype was seen more than once but under ten times. Its ends do not fully match the called genes, so a read error is possible. This sequence joins TRBV5-4 and TRBJ1-2; TRBD1 is a possible D gene (5 bases). CDR1 is SGHNT, CDR2 YYREEE, per germline (reference sequence). This CDR3 has 14 residues. The CDR3, as DNA: TGTGCCAGCAGCCCCCGGGACGTCGGCTATGGCTACGCCTTC. Translated, it gives CASSPRDVGYGYAF.

This clonotype showed up many times. This chain joins TRBV5-1 and TRBJ1-1, with D perhaps TRBD1 (5 bases). Germline CDR1 and CDR2: SGHRS and YFSETQ. Trimming shortened V by 0 bases and J by 4 bases, and 16 bases separated the two germline ends. The CDR3 covers 16 residues. The CDR3 nucleotides are TGCGCCAGCAGCTTGGCCAATGGGGACGGAGGCACTGAAGCTTTCTTT. It specifies CASSLANGDGGTEAFF.

This sequence joins TRBV7-9 and TRBJ1-2, with 10 bases fitting TRBD1. V was clipped by 2 bases and J by 6 bases; unmatched bases: 6. CDR1 is SEHNR, CDR2 FQNEAQ, per germline (reference sequence). This CDR3 contains 15 residues. The CDR3 reads CASSLTGTGANGYTF. The CDR3 DNA reads TGTGCCAGCAGCTTAACCGGGACAGGGGCAAATGGCTACACCTTC.

V gene TRBV27 combines with J gene TRBJ2-7, with 10 bases matching TRBD1. Germline V gene data show CDR1 as MNHEY and CDR2 as SMNVEV (reference sequence). The trim removed 6 bases at V and 7 bases at J, leaving 3 bases unmatched. This CDR3 is built from 12 residues. The chain's CDR3 is CASRGTGVEQYV. The CDR3 DNA reads TGTGCCAGCAGAGGGACAGGGGTTGAGCAGTACGTC.

The chain links TRBV30 to TRBJ1-2, with 10 nucleotides matching TRBD1. V lost 2 bases and J lost 4; bases outside the gene matches: 7. This CDR3 has 15 amino acids. CDR1 is GTSNPN and CDR2 is SVGIG in the germline V gene (reference sequence). The CDR3, as DNA: TGTGCCTGGAGTCGGGCCGACAGGGGGCCCTATGGCTACACCTTC. Protein product: CAWSRADRGPYGYTF.

This clonotype was seen at least ten times. The rearrangement joins TRBV11-2 to TRBJ1-4, with 7 bases that match TRBD1. The CDR3 extends over 12 amino acids. Unmatched junction bases numbered 3, after V lost 6 bases and J lost 8 bases. CDR1 is SGHAT, CDR2 FQNNGV, per germline. CDR3 sequence reads: CASRLTGEKLFF. The CDR3 coding sequence is TGTGCCAGCAGGCTGACAGGGGAAAAACTGTTTTTT.

There are many counts of this clonotype. The rearrangement uses TRBV9 and TRBJ1-6; TRBD1 agrees at 10 bases. V was pared by 1 base and J by 8 bases, with 3 bases of the junction left unmatched. Germline-derived CDR1 and CDR2 are SGDLS and YYNGEE. The CDR3 extends over 15 amino acids. In DNA form, the CDR3 reads TGTGCCAGCAGCGTACAGACAGGGGGCGATTCACCCCTCCACTTT. Its translation: CASSVQTGGDSPLHF. The entire variable domain, with the rest obtained from reference TRBV9 and TRBJ1-6, is as follows: DSGVTQTPKHLITATGQRVTLRCSPRSGDLSVYWYQQSLDQGLQFLIQYYNGEERAKGNILERFSAQQFPDLHSELNLSSLELGDSALYFCASSVQTGGDSPLHFGNGTRLTVT.

This clonotype was counted once. The rearrangement links TRBV7-6 to TRBJ2-6, with D tentatively TRBD1 (5 bases). Germline V gives CDR1 SGHVS, CDR2 FNYEAQ. This CDR3 has 18 amino acids. The V and J ends lost 2 bases and 0 bases respectively, with 14 bases between them. CDR3 in DNA: TGTGCCAGCAGCTTAAAGGGGAACAGTTTCTCTGGGGCCAACGTCCTGACTTTC. Translated, it gives CASSLKGNSFSGANVLTF.